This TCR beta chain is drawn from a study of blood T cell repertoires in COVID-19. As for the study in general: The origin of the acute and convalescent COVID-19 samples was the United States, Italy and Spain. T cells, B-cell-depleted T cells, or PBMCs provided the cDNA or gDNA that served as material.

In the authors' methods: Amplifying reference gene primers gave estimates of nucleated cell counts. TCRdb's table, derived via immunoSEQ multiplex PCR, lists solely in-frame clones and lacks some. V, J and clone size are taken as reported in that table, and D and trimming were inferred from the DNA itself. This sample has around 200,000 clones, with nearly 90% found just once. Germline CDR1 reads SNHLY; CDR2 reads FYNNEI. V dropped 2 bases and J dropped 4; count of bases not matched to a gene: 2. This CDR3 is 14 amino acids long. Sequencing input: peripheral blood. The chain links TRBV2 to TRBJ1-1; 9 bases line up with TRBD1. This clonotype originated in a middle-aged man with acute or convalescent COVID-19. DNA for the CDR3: TGTGCCAGCAGTGAAACAGGGGGCTCCACTGAAGCTTTCTTT. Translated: CASSETGGSTEAFF.